These T cell receptor beta chains were read from a single sample in a study of cytomegalovirus exposure and HLA in healthy donors. The assay was immunoSEQ multiplex PCR, and TCRdb's table has in-frame clones only and misses some. This sample's table has 150,000 to 200,000 clones. Sequenced sample: PBMCs. The receptors come from a man under 40 in good health and CMV-seronegative. CDR3s include the opening cysteine and the closing phenylalanine or tryptophan. A D gene is named only where the DNA matches it firmly.

TRBV18,TRBJ1-3,TRBD1,TGTGCCAGCTCACCTCAGGGGGTGGATGGAAACACCATATATTTT,CASSPQGVDGNTIYF
TRBV2,TRBJ1-1,-,TGTGCCAGCAGTGAGCGGCGGGGAGGTGGCACTGAAGCTTTCTTT,CASSERRGGGTEAFF
TRBV19,TRBJ1-6,TRBD1,TGTGCCAGTAGTGATCCTTCCGGGACAGGGGGAGGCTCACCCCTCCACTTT,CASSDPSGTGGGSPLHF
TRBV27,TRBJ2-1,-,TGTGCCAGCAGCCAACCCTCTAGGAAATCCTACAATGAGCAGTTCTTC,CASSQPSRKSYNEQFF
TRBV19,TRBJ2-1,-,TGTGCCAGTATGCAATCAGGGGCATCCCTCTCCTACAATGAGCAGTTCTTC,CASMQSGASLSYNEQFF
TRBV6-1,TRBJ1-1,-,TGTGCCAGCAGTGAGTCTGGGGGCAGGACTGAAGCTTTCTTT,CASSESGGRTEAFF
TRBV5-8,TRBJ2-7,-,TGTGCCAGCAGCTGGACTGGACCTGAGCAGTACTTC,CASSWTGPEQYF
TRBV27,TRBJ2-1,TRBD2,TGTGCCAGCAGTTTATCAGCGGGAGATACCTACAATGAGCAGTTCTTC,CASSLSAGDTYNEQFF
TRBV27,TRBJ1-4,TRBD1,TGTGCCAGCACTACTTCGACAGGGGTTGGAGAAAAACTGTTTTTT,CASTTSTGVGEKLFF
TRBV5-1,TRBJ1-1,-,TGCGCCAGTCACCTCCCGGGGGACACTGAAGCTTTCTTT,CASHLPGDTEAFF
TRBV19,TRBJ2-1,TRBD2,TGTGCCAGTAGTATCGGACTAGCCTACGATGAGCAGTTCTTC,CASSIGLAYDEQFF
TRBV12-5,TRBJ1-6,-,TGTGCTAGTGGGCCCCAGGGCTCCTATAATTCACCCCTCCACTTT,CASGPQGSYNSPLHF
TRBV4-2,TRBJ2-7,-,TGTGCCAGCAGCCAAGAAGTGGGCAGGGGTTTTAACGAGCAGTACTTC,CASSQEVGRGFNEQYF
TRBV18,TRBJ2-7,-,TGTGCCAGCTCAGCGGGGATCGGGGAGCAGTACTTC,CASSAGIGEQYF
TRBV5-4,TRBJ2-1,-,TGTGCCAGCAGCTTGAATAACGGGGTCTACAATGAGCAGTTCTTC,CASSLNNGVYNEQFF
TRBV7-2,TRBJ2-4,-,TGTGCCAGCAGCTTAGATCGGACAGCGGTTGGCATTCAGTACTTC,CASSLDRTAVGIQYF
TRBV7-9,TRBJ2-3,-,TGTGCCAGCAGCCAAACAGGGTTGAGCACAGATACGCAGTATTTT,CASSQTGLSTDTQYF
TRBV5-1,TRBJ2-2,TRBD1,TGCGCCAGCAGCTTGGCGTCCCGCGGGACAGGGGATATCCCCGGGGAGCTGTTTTTT,CASSLASRGTGDIPGELFF
TRBV2,TRBJ2-7,-,TGTGCCAGTCTCCTGGAGCAGGGGAGCGACGAGCAGTACTTC,CASLLEQGSDEQYF
TRBV12-5,TRBJ2-1,TRBD1,TGTGCTAGTGGAAACCCCGGGACAGGGTGGCGCAATGAGCAGTTCTTC,CASGNPGTGWRNEQFF